These T cell receptor beta chains were read from a single sample in a study of blood T cell repertoires in COVID-19. Generated by immunoSEQ multiplex PCR, the TCRdb table keeps only in-frame clones and is missing some. The sample lists approximately 82,000 clones; over 80% were seen once. Specimen: peripheral blood. These TCRs come from a woman aged 60-70 years with active COVID-19. CDR3s include the opening cysteine and the closing phenylalanine or tryptophan. Fields, in order: J gene, V gene, D gene, clone size, CDR3 DNA, CDR3 protein. D genes are given only for firm matches. Clone sizes are given selectively: once, few, many, or a class where the clone is expanded.

J: TRBJ1-5
V: TRBV28
D: TRBD1
size: -
DNA: TGTGCCAGCAGCTTGGGGACAGGGGCGAGGAATCAGCCCCAGCATTTT
CDR3: CASSLGTGARNQPQHF

J: TRBJ1-2
V: TRBV7-8
D: TRBD1
size: -
DNA: TGTGCCAGCAGCTCTCGGGACAGGGCGGTGGGCTACACCTTC
CDR3: CASSSRDRAVGYTF

J: TRBJ1-6
V: TRBV28
D: TRBD1
size: -
DNA: TGTGCCAGCACAACTCCCACAGGGGGTTGGTCACCCCTCCACTTT
CDR3: CASTTPTGGWSPLHF

J: TRBJ1-3
V: TRBV6-6
D: -
size: -
DNA: TGTGCCAGCAGTTACGCAACAGACCGATCTGGAAACACCATATATTTT
CDR3: CASSYATDRSGNTIYF

J: TRBJ1-5
V: TRBV6-2/TRBV6-3
D: TRBD1
size: -
DNA: TGTGCCAGCAGTGACGGACAGGGTAGCAATCAGCCCCAGCATTTT
CDR3: CASSDGQGSNQPQHF

J: TRBJ1-5
V: TRBV3-1/TRBV3-2
D: -
size: once
DNA: TGTGCCAGCAGCCAAGGACAGGCCAATCAGCCCCAGCATTTT
CDR3: CASSQGQANQPQHF

J: TRBJ2-2
V: TRBV6-6
D: TRBD2
size: -
DNA: TGTGCCAGCATGAAGCGGGGGACGAACACCGGGGAGCTGTTTTTT
CDR3: CASMKRGTNTGELFF

J: TRBJ1-1
V: TRBV6-5
D: TRBD1
size: -
DNA: TGTGCCAGCAGTTTTCAGGGGGCAAAGATGAACACTGAAGCTTTCTTT
CDR3: CASSFQGAKMNTEAFF

J: TRBJ1-2
V: TRBV10-3
D: TRBD1
size: -
DNA: TGTGCCATCAGACCCGGGACAGGCGACTATGGCTACACCTTC
CDR3: CAIRPGTGDYGYTF

J: TRBJ2-3
V: TRBV5-8
D: TRBD1
size: -
DNA: TGTGCCAGCAGCTTGGTGGGACAGCCCACAGATACGCAGTATTTT
CDR3: CASSLVGQPTDTQYF

J: TRBJ2-1
V: TRBV18
D: -
size: -
DNA: TGTGCCAGCTCACCTGAACAGTACAATGAGCAGTTCTTC
CDR3: CASSPEQYNEQFF

J: TRBJ2-1
V: TRBV5-4
D: TRBD1
size: -
DNA: TGTGCCAGCAGCCCTGGGACAGACCTCTCCTACAATGAGCAGTTCTTC
CDR3: CASSPGTDLSYNEQFF

J: TRBJ1-1
V: TRBV5-6
D: TRBD1
size: once
DNA: TGTGCCAGCAGCTTGGCCGGGACAGGTACTGAAGCTTTCTTT
CDR3: CASSLAGTGTEAFF

J: TRBJ2-3
V: TRBV5-1
D: -
size: -
DNA: TGCGCCAGCAGCTTGTCCGGGGGCACAGATACGCAGTATTTT
CDR3: CASSLSGGTDTQYF

J: TRBJ2-6
V: TRBV7-9
D: -
size: -
DNA: TGTGCCAGCAGCCACAGTACTGGGGCCAACGTCCTGACTTTC
CDR3: CASSHSTGANVLTF

J: TRBJ2-7
V: TRBV4-1
D: -
size: -
DNA: TGCGCCAGCAGCCAATTCGACCGGAGACTAGGGTTGGGCGAGCAGTACTTC
CDR3: CASSQFDRRLGLGEQYF

J: TRBJ2-1
V: TRBV11-2
D: -
size: -
DNA: TGTGCCAGCAGCTTAGATCGGGGGAATGAGCAGTTCTTC
CDR3: CASSLDRGNEQFF

J: TRBJ1-1
V: TRBV2
D: TRBD1
size: -
DNA: TGTGCCAGCAGGGCGGGACAGGCGAACACTGAAGCTTTCTTT
CDR3: CASRAGQANTEAFF

J: TRBJ1-5
V: TRBV7-2
D: -
size: -
DNA: TGTGCCAGCAGCTTTCGGACAGAGGGTCATCAGCCCCAGCATTTT
CDR3: CASSFRTEGHQPQHF

J: TRBJ2-3
V: TRBV11-2
D: -
size: -
DNA: TGTGCCAGCAAACCTACCCCAGCGGGCACAGATACGCAGTATTTT
CDR3: CASKPTPAGTDTQYF

J: TRBJ2-6
V: TRBV3-1/TRBV3-2
D: -
size: -
DNA: TGTGCCAGCAAGGGAGGACAGGCTGGGGCCAACGTCCTGACTTTC
CDR3: CASKGGQAGANVLTF

J: TRBJ2-5
V: TRBV5-6
D: TRBD1
size: -
DNA: TGTGCCAGCAGCCTAGGACAGGGGGCGCGAGAGACCCAGTACTTC
CDR3: CASSLGQGARETQYF

J: TRBJ1-6
V: TRBV2
D: -
size: -
DNA: TGTGCCAGCAGTCCTATTCACGGGGTTGGATCACCCCTCCACTTT
CDR3: CASSPIHGVGSPLHF

J: TRBJ2-2
V: TRBV11-3
D: -
size: -
DNA: TGTGCCAGCAGGTGGACAGCGAACACCGGGGAGCTGTTTTTT
CDR3: CASRWTANTGELFF

J: TRBJ2-1
V: TRBV7-6
D: -
size: -
DNA: TGTGCCAGCAGCTTTACTAGAAACTCCTACAATGAGCAGTTCTTC
CDR3: CASSFTRNSYNEQFF

J: TRBJ2-1
V: TRBV7-9
D: -
size: -
DNA: TGTGCCAGCAGGCAACAGGCGAACTCCTACAATGAGCAGTTCTTC
CDR3: CASRQQANSYNEQFF

J: TRBJ2-5
V: TRBV11-3
D: TRBD2
size: -
DNA: TGTGCCAGCAGCAGGGGTCTAGCGGGTCAAGAGACCCAGTACTTC
CDR3: CASSRGLAGQETQYF

J: TRBJ1-3
V: TRBV18
D: -
size: -
DNA: TGTGCCAGCTCACCACCCGGGGACTCCGCTGGAAACACCATATATTTT
CDR3: CASSPPGDSAGNTIYF

J: TRBJ2-6
V: TRBV7-3
D: -
size: -
DNA: TGTGCCAGCAGCCGTTCTCGGGTCTCCCAGAGGGGGGCCAACGTCCTGACTTTC
CDR3: CASSRSRVSQRGANVLTF

J: TRBJ2-6
V: TRBV11-2
D: TRBD1
size: -
DNA: TGTGCCAGCAGTCGGGACAGAGCCTCTGGGGCCAACGTCCTGACTTTC
CDR3: CASSRDRASGANVLTF

J: TRBJ1-3
V: TRBV3-1/TRBV3-2
D: TRBD1
size: -
DNA: TGTGCCAGCAGCCGATCCGAGACAGGGATCTCTGGAAACACCATATATTTT
CDR3: CASSRSETGISGNTIYF

J: TRBJ2-1
V: TRBV9
D: TRBD2
size: -
DNA: TGTGCCAGCAGCATTAGCGGGAGCCCCCACAATGAGCAGTTCTTC
CDR3: CASSISGSPHNEQFF

J: TRBJ1-6
V: TRBV5-5
D: -
size: once
DNA: TGTGCCAGCAGCTTGGAGGGAGCCCGGCGTAATTCACCCCTCCACTTT
CDR3: CASSLEGARRNSPLHF

J: TRBJ1-5
V: TRBV28
D: -
size: -
DNA: TGTGCCAGCAGTTTCAGCGGGAGCCTTGGTCAGCCCCAGCATTTT
CDR3: CASSFSGSLGQPQHF

J: TRBJ1-1
V: TRBV7-9
D: TRBD1
size: -
DNA: TGTGCCAGCAGCTTAGAGGGGACAGCGAACACTGAAGCTTTCTTT
CDR3: CASSLEGTANTEAFF

J: TRBJ1-6
V: TRBV12-3/TRBV12-4
D: TRBD1
size: -
DNA: TGTGCCAGCAGATCAACAGGGGGATCACCCCTCCACTTT
CDR3: CASRSTGGSPLHF

J: TRBJ1-6
V: TRBV2
D: -
size: -
DNA: TGTGCCAGCAGCGGAGGGCCTAGGTCACCCCTCCACTTT
CDR3: CASSGGPRSPLHF

J: TRBJ1-5
V: TRBV6-5
D: TRBD1
size: -
DNA: TGTGCCAGCAGTACAGGGGGGAATCAGCCCCAGCATTTT
CDR3: CASSTGGNQPQHF

J: TRBJ1-6
V: TRBV6-2/TRBV6-3
D: TRBD1
size: -
DNA: TGTGCCAGCAGTTTTGGGCAGGGGGGAGCACCCCTCCACTTT
CDR3: CASSFGQGGAPLHF

J: TRBJ1-6
V: TRBV3-1/TRBV3-2
D: TRBD1
size: -
DNA: TGTGCCAGCAGCCACGGACAGGGTAACTCACCCCTCCACTTT
CDR3: CASSHGQGNSPLHF

J: TRBJ2-1
V: TRBV19
D: TRBD2
size: -
DNA: TGTGCCAGTAGTATAACCAGCGGGACTGGCAATGAGCAGTTCTTC
CDR3: CASSITSGTGNEQFF

J: TRBJ1-1
V: TRBV7-2
D: -
size: -
DNA: TGTGCCAGCAGCTTAAACATCTGGAACACTGAAGCTTTCTTT
CDR3: CASSLNIWNTEAFF

J: TRBJ2-7
V: TRBV29-1
D: TRBD1
size: -
DNA: TGCAGCGGCGGACAGGGTTACGAGCAGTACTTC
CDR3: CSGGQGYEQYF